The entry below gives a single T cell receptor (beta chain) sequence along with its context. The data originate from a study of PD-1 blockade in classical Hodgkin lymphoma. Assay used: immunoSEQ multiplex PCR; TCRdb lists only in-frame clones, some missing. The sample carries about 8,100 clones, approximately 80% recorded once. The germline V gene encodes CDR1 MGHRA and CDR2 YSYEKL. The germline V and J ends were trimmed by 0 bases and 0 bases, with 7 bases remaining between them. The CDR3 is 15 residues long. Time point in this sample: cycle 4 day 1 (C4D1), after 6 weeks of nivolumab. After autologous stem cell transplantation all patients relapsed, and prior brentuximab vedotin exposure differed between cohorts. Thawed PBMCs were the source of CD8+ T cells, obtained through magnetic negative selection.

The starting material was CD8+ T cells from blood, obtained before the fourth cycle of nivolumab. The chain has TRBV4-1 and TRBJ2-3; the D is unclear. This clonotype was obtained from a human donor with classical Hodgkin lymphoma. The CDR3 nucleotides read TGCGCCAGCAGCCAAGAGGCCGCTAGCACAGATACGCAGTATTTT. Encoded protein: CASSQEAASTDTQYF.